This T cell receptor (beta chain) was recovered during a study of T-cell memory formation after mild COVID-19. CDR1 and CDR2 from the germline V gene are SGHVS and FQNEAQ. This CDR3 contains 17 residues. J was trimmed by 2 bases and V by 3 bases; bases with no gene match: 9. General study points: Whereas later expanders leaned CD4+, clones contracting day 15 to 85 showed a balanced CD4/CD8 makeup. Contracting CD8+ clones were enriched in EMRA, CD4+ mainly in CM and EM.

A few counts support this clonotype. Its cognate antigen is unknown. TCRalpha and TCRbeta libraries used 5'RACE with constant-segment primers and UMIs. TCRdb re-called the 5' RACE reads with MiXCR, one entry per CDR3 protein. The top ten hold around 1.1% of the sample, which has 50,000 to 75,000 distinct CDR3 sequences, 9.3% seen once. The sequenced material came from PBMCs or a T cell subset sorted from them (not recorded which). The chain recombines TRBV7-8 with TRBJ2-1; the match to TRBD2 covers 8 bases. This sequence originates from a man aged 18 to 30 who had mild COVID-19 (a few samples of this study predate the infection). Cell type and time point are not known. Here the CDR3 DNA reads TGTGCCAGCAGCTTTGGTGGGGGACTAGGGCCCTACAATGAGCAGTTCTTC. It yields the protein CASSFGGGLGPYNEQFF.